Presented here are 8 T cell receptor beta chains from one specimen sequenced in a study of T cell changes during pregnancy in multiple sclerosis. Produced via immunoSEQ multiplex PCR; TCRdb's table is partial and in-frame only. Of 25,000 to 35,000 clones in the sample, about nine tenths were seen once. Sequencing was performed on CD4+ T cells from peripheral blood mononuclear cells, taken in the second trimester of pregnancy. Receptors were obtained from a female donor in good health, enrolled as a control in a pregnancy study.

The chain uses TRBV6-4 and TRBJ2-7; D not resolved. V was shortened by 5 bases and J by 0 bases, with 11 bases between the two germline ends. Germline V lookup: CDR1 MRHNA, CDR2 SNTAGT. This CDR3 comprises 14 residues. The CDR3 loop is CASSPTRGSYEQYF. The DNA for the CDR3 is TGTGCCAGCAGTCCCACCCGCGGCTCCTACGAGCAGTACTTC.

The genes are TRBV9 and TRBJ2-7; possible D gene TRBD2, 7 bases. The V gene's germline CDR1 is SGDLS and CDR2 YYNGEE. Trimming shortened V by 4 bases and J by 4 bases, and 18 bases separated the two germline ends. The CDR3 spans 15 residues. The CDR3 is CASSPVGGGRYEQYF. CDR3 sequence (DNA): TGTGCCAGCAGCCCAGTGGGGGGGGGCCGGTACGAGCAGTACTTC.

This chain uses TRBV7-9 with TRBJ2-5; D gene uncertain. The V gene's germline CDR1 is SEHNR and CDR2 FQNEAQ (reference sequence). The CDR3 has 11 residues. V lost 6 bases and J 2 bases, leaving 4 bases between the germline ends. CDR3 region: CASRRQETQYF. The CDR3 coding sequence is TGTGCCAGCAGGAGACAAGAGACCCAGTACTTC.

DNA for the CDR3: TGTGCCTGGAGTGGGACAGGGAGGACCGGGGAGCTGTTTTTT. It codes for CAWSGTGRTGELFF. The rearrangement links TRBV30 to TRBJ2-2; 8 bases agree with TRBD1. Germline CDR1 and CDR2: GTSNPN and SVGIG (reference sequence). The CDR3 is made up of 14 amino acids. V gave up 1 base and J gave up 5 bases; unmatched junction bases: 3.

This chain connects TRBV7-6 to TRBJ2-1; tentatively, D is TRBD2 (6 bases). V was clipped by 0 bases and J by 1 base, with 10 bases between them. This CDR3 has 16 amino acids. Germline-derived CDR1 and CDR2 are SGHVS and FNYEAQ. As DNA, the CDR3 is TGTGCCAGCAGCTTAGCCGGCGGGATATCCTACAATGAGCAGTTCTTC. This encodes CASSLAGGISYNEQFF.

The chain uses TRBV29-1 and TRBJ1-4; D is possibly TRBD1 (5 bases). CDR3 length: 14 residues. Germline V gene lookup returns CDR1 SQVTM and CDR2 ANQGSEA. V shed 4 bases and J shed 3 bases, with 12 bases lying between them. Here the CDR3 DNA reads TGCAGCGTTGCCAAAGGGGCGGCTAATGAAAAACTGTTTTTT. It codes for CSVAKGAANEKLFF.

V and J are TRBV5-1 and TRBJ2-3, with 13 nucleotides matching TRBD2. Trimming at V came to 2 bases and at J to 5 bases, leaving 5 bases not matched to a gene. CDR1 is SGHRS, CDR2 YFSETQ, per germline. The CDR3 contains 16 residues. CDR3 sequence reads: CASSFTSGRAVDTQYF. CDR3 sequence (DNA): TGCGCCAGCAGCTTTACTAGCGGGAGGGCGGTAGATACGCAGTATTTT.

V usage is TRBV30 and J usage is TRBJ2-7; D possibly corresponds to TRBD2 (6 bases). Between the trimmed V and J ends, which lost 5 bases and 0 bases, there was a span of 8 bases. CDR1 and CDR2 from the germline V gene are GTSNPN and SVGIG (reference sequence). There are 12 residues in the CDR3. The CDR3 nucleotides are TGTGCCTGGGGAGGGTCCTCCTACGAGCAGTACTTC. Translation gives CAWGGSSYEQYF.